One and the same sample provided the 9 T cell receptor beta chains below, sequenced in a study of T cell changes during pregnancy in multiple sclerosis (dated by TCRdb to the late 2010s). Library method: the immunoSEQ multiplex PCR assay. TCRdb re-hosts the immuneACCESS table, in-frame sequences only. Its copies lack some clones; in the studies checked, an unresolved V gene accounts for under half of them, and the cause for the rest is not known. The sample table lists 37,000 or so clones, roughly nine tenths of them with a count of one. Jointly, the top ten make up about 0.51% of the sample. This sample comprised CD4+ T cells from peripheral blood mononuclear cells, obtained in the first trimester of pregnancy. These receptors were taken from a female donor with multiple sclerosis, enrolled in a pregnancy study.

The rearrangement uses TRBV9 and TRBJ1-5; D may be TRBD1 (6 bases). The germline V gene encodes CDR1 SGDLS and CDR2 YYNGEE. The ends were cut back, 3 bases at V and 8 bases at J, with 15 bases in the middle. The CDR3 loop spans 14 amino acids. The CDR3 is CASSAQQGLEPQHF. The CDR3 DNA follows: TGTGCCAGCAGCGCCCAACAGGGTCTGGAGCCCCAGCATTTT.

The V and J genes are TRBV18 and TRBJ1-1; D is perhaps TRBD1 (5 bases). Trimming stripped 3 bases from V and 2 bases from J, with 13 bases between. The CDR3 runs 15 residues. The germline V gene has CDR1 KGHSH and CDR2 LQKENI. The CDR3 here is CASSPRQRKNTEAFF. The CDR3 DNA reads as TGTGCCAGCTCACCCAGACAGAGGAAAAACACTGAAGCTTTCTTT.

This chain connects TRBV11-3 to TRBJ1-5; unclear D gene. CDR3 size: 15 residues. The germline V and J ends were trimmed by 2 bases and 1 base, with 9 bases remaining between them. Germline V gives CDR1 SGHNT, CDR2 YENEEA. CDR3 sequence reads: CASSLRKRSNQPQHF. The DNA for the CDR3 is TGTGCCAGCAGCTTACGTAAGAGGAGCAATCAGCCCCAGCATTTT.

The rearrangement links TRBV7-6 to TRBJ1-3; a weak D match, TRBD1 (5 bases). Per germline, CDR1 SGHVS and CDR2 FNYEAQ. CDR3 length: 15 amino acids. V lost 3 bases and J lost 0, with 9 bases in between. The chain's CDR3 is CASSLTVDSGNTIYF. As DNA, the CDR3 is TGTGCCAGCAGCTTGACAGTCGACTCTGGAAACACCATATATTTT.

This chain joins TRBV19 and TRBJ2-1; TRBD1 might be the D (8 bases). The ends were cut back, 3 bases at V and 6 bases at J, with 15 bases in the middle. The CDR3 runs to 15 residues. CDR1 LNHDA and CDR2 SQIVND come from the germline V gene (reference sequence). The CDR3 loop is CASSIPQGGPNEQFF. The CDR3, as DNA: TGTGCCAGTAGTATTCCACAGGGGGGGCCCAATGAGCAGTTCTTC.

The V call is TRBV2, the J call TRBJ1-2; 8 nucleotides match TRBD1. The CDR3 has 14 amino acids. Trimming cost V 2 bases and J 6 bases; bases outside gene matches: 5. Germline-derived CDR1 and CDR2 are SNHLY and FYNNEI. The CDR3 protein is CASSEQGAGDGYTF. CDR3 DNA sequence: TGTGCCAGCAGTGAACAGGGGGCGGGGGATGGCTACACCTTC.

This chain links TRBV6-1 with TRBJ2-5; 8 nucleotides match TRBD1. After removal of 5 bases from V and 3 bases from J, the junction contained 8 bases not matched to a gene. Per the germline V gene, CDR1 is MNHNS and CDR2 is SASEGT. The CDR3 is made up of 15 amino acids. DNA of the CDR3: TGTGCCAGCAGTAGAGGACAGGGAGCCGAAGAGACCCAGTACTTC. This translates into CASSRGQGAEETQYF.

V gene TRBV25-1 combines with J gene TRBJ1-1, with D maybe TRBD1 (6 bases). The CDR3 runs to 16 residues. Trimming took 5 bases from V and 4 from J, leaving 20 bases between them. CDR1 and CDR2 (germline): MGHDK, SYGVNS. The CDR3 coding sequence is TGTGCCAGCAGTCCCCCCGGGGGGCCTGGACGCACTGAAGCTTTCTTT. Protein sequence: CASSPPGGPGRTEAFF.

The V and J genes are TRBV6-6 and TRBJ2-5, with D maybe TRBD2 (5 bases). The length of the CDR3 is 16 residues. The V gene's germline CDR1 is MNHNY and CDR2 SVGAGI (reference sequence). V dropped 2 bases and J dropped 3 bases, with 16 bases sitting between them. The CDR3 loop is CASSYRELVTKETQYF. DNA for the CDR3: TGTGCCAGCAGTTACAGGGAACTAGTCACCAAAGAGACCCAGTACTTC.